The clone carrying this TCR beta chain was observed once. Its antigen is unknown. Researchers ran the PCR with 60 Vbeta and 13 Jbeta primers. The protocol was immunoSEQ multiplex PCR, while the TCRdb copy is restricted to in-frame clones and leaves out a portion. The sample lists more than 90,000 clones; over 60% were seen once. This entry is derived from a study of cytomegalovirus exposure and HLA in healthy donors. Study at large: The roughly 120 million unique TCR beta sequences, from about 180 million T cells, were found by an earlier analysis.

Regarding the study as a whole: Analyses of presence/absence relied on an assumption of roughly uniform sequencing depth across donors.

The sequence came from a woman younger than 45 in good health and CMV-seronegative. Material: PBMCs.

CDR3 region: CASSTPTGELFF. The CDR3 bases are TGTGCCAGCAGCACACCCACCGGGGAGCTGTTTTTT. The chain recombines TRBV28 with TRBJ2-2; D not resolved. Germline-derived CDR1 and CDR2 are MDHEN and SYDVKM. The CDR3 is 12 amino acids. Between the trimmed V and J ends, which lost 6 bases and 4 bases, there was a span of 6 bases.